This is a list of T cell receptor beta chains from one sample in a study of cytomegalovirus exposure and HLA in healthy donors. Profiled with immunoSEQ multiplex PCR; TCRdb holds only in-frame clones, not every one. The data hold 200,000 or so clones, with 81% observed a single time. Material: PBMCs. The receptors shown here come from a man over 45 in good health and CMV-seronegative. Each CDR3 is given with its conserved first and last residue. A D gene is named only where the DNA matches it firmly. Some rows mark clone size as missing; the rest say once, few, many or name a class of expanded clone.

clone size: .; D gene: TRBD1; J gene: TRBJ1-6; V gene: TRBV18; CDR3 DNA: TGTGCCAGCTCACCACCCGACAGGGCGGGAAATTCACCCCTCCACTTT; CDR3 protein: CASSPPDRAGNSPLHF
clone size: .; D gene: TRBD1; J gene: TRBJ1-1; V gene: TRBV6-5; CDR3 DNA: TGTGCCAGCCGACAGGGAACTGAAGCTTTCTTT; CDR3 protein: CASRQGTEAFF
clone size: once; D gene: TRBD1; J gene: TRBJ1-4; V gene: TRBV7-9; CDR3 DNA: TGTGCCAGCAGCTTAGTAGGGGGCAATAATGAAAAACTGTTTTTT; CDR3 protein: CASSLVGGNNEKLFF
clone size: .; D gene: TRBD1; J gene: TRBJ1-4; V gene: TRBV30; CDR3 DNA: TGTGCCTGGAGTCCAGGGACAGGGTATGAAAAACTGTTTTTT; CDR3 protein: CAWSPGTGYEKLFF
clone size: .; D gene: .; J gene: TRBJ1-2; V gene: TRBV29-1; CDR3 DNA: TGCAGCGTTGAAAAGGAGTCGGATTTACCCTATGGCTACACCTTC; CDR3 protein: CSVEKESDLPYGYTF
clone size: .; D gene: TRBD1; J gene: TRBJ1-1; V gene: TRBV5-1; CDR3 DNA: TGCGCCAGCAGCCCGGGACAGGTTTACATGAACACTGAAGCTTTCTTT; CDR3 protein: CASSPGQVYMNTEAFF
clone size: .; D gene: TRBD1; J gene: TRBJ2-2; V gene: TRBV4-3; CDR3 DNA: TGCGCCGGCAGCCGAAGACCACAGGGGGACACCGGGGAGCTGTTTTTT; CDR3 protein: CAGSRRPQGDTGELFF
clone size: .; D gene: TRBD1; J gene: TRBJ1-2; V gene: TRBV7-9; CDR3 DNA: TGTGCCAGCGTTCTCCGGGACAGACGCGGTGGCTACACCTTC; CDR3 protein: CASVLRDRRGGYTF
clone size: .; D gene: .; J gene: TRBJ2-7; V gene: TRBV9; CDR3 DNA: TGTGCCAGCAGCGTAGGGGGGGAAACCTACGAGCAGTACTTC; CDR3 protein: CASSVGGETYEQYF
clone size: .; D gene: TRBD1; J gene: TRBJ2-7; V gene: TRBV4-3; CDR3 DNA: TGCGCCAGCAGCCAAGAAGCCGACAGGGGATCCTACGAGCAGTACTTC; CDR3 protein: CASSQEADRGSYEQYF
clone size: few; D gene: TRBD1; J gene: TRBJ1-4; V gene: TRBV19; CDR3 DNA: TGTGCCAGTAGTTCACAGGGGGCTGATGAAAAACTGTTTTTT; CDR3 protein: CASSSQGADEKLFF
clone size: .; D gene: TRBD1; J gene: TRBJ1-1; V gene: TRBV4-3; CDR3 DNA: TGCGCCAGCAGCCAAGATGCGGGACAGGGTTGGGCTGAAGCTTTCTTT; CDR3 protein: CASSQDAGQGWAEAFF
clone size: .; D gene: .; J gene: TRBJ1-2; V gene: TRBV27; CDR3 DNA: TGTGCCAGCAGCCCAAGGAACAGGGCGGATGGCTACACCTTC; CDR3 protein: CASSPRNRADGYTF
clone size: .; D gene: TRBD1; J gene: TRBJ2-1; V gene: TRBV7-9; CDR3 DNA: TGTGCCAGCAGCTGGGATTTGACAGGGGGTGAGCAGTTCTTC; CDR3 protein: CASSWDLTGGEQFF
clone size: .; D gene: TRBD2; J gene: TRBJ2-7; V gene: TRBV6-5; CDR3 DNA: TGTGCCAGCAGTTACTCTACCGGGGGGGACTCCTACGAGCAGTACTTC; CDR3 protein: CASSYSTGGDSYEQYF
clone size: .; D gene: .; J gene: TRBJ1-1; V gene: TRBV11-1; CDR3 DNA: TGTGCCAGCAGCTTAAACCGGGATGAAGCTTTCTTT; CDR3 protein: CASSLNRDEAFF
clone size: few; D gene: .; J gene: TRBJ1-6; V gene: TRBV6-5; CDR3 DNA: TGTGCCAGCAGTTATCCGAATTCACCCCTCCACTTT; CDR3 protein: CASSYPNSPLHF
clone size: .; D gene: .; J gene: TRBJ2-5; V gene: TRBV19; CDR3 DNA: TGTGCCAGTAGTACGCCCCGGGTCCAAGAGACCCAGTACTTC; CDR3 protein: CASSTPRVQETQYF
clone size: .; D gene: .; J gene: TRBJ1-6; V gene: TRBV5-4; CDR3 DNA: TGTGCCAGCAGCCCGGACACTAATTCACCCCTCCACTTT; CDR3 protein: CASSPDTNSPLHF
clone size: .; D gene: .; J gene: TRBJ2-7; V gene: TRBV27; CDR3 DNA: TGTGCCAGCAAGGTGTCCCAGGGATCCTACGAGCAGTACTTC; CDR3 protein: CASKVSQGSYEQYF
clone size: .; D gene: TRBD1; J gene: TRBJ2-5; V gene: TRBV6-1; CDR3 DNA: TGTGCCAGCAGGACAGGGGCTGGGCAAGAGACCCAGTACTTC; CDR3 protein: CASRTGAGQETQYF
clone size: .; D gene: TRBD1; J gene: TRBJ1-2; V gene: TRBV28; CDR3 DNA: TGTGCCAGCAGTCCGGACAGGGACGGTGGCTACACCTTC; CDR3 protein: CASSPDRDGGYTF
clone size: .; D gene: .; J gene: TRBJ2-3; V gene: TRBV7-2; CDR3 DNA: TGTGCCAGCAGCTTAATCCAGGCTATTAATACGCAGTATTTT; CDR3 protein: CASSLIQAINTQYF
clone size: few; D gene: .; J gene: TRBJ1-1; V gene: TRBV18; CDR3 DNA: TGTGCCAGCTCACCGTGGGAGGCGACTGAAGCTTTCTTT; CDR3 protein: CASSPWEATEAFF
clone size: .; D gene: .; J gene: TRBJ1-2; V gene: TRBV11-2; CDR3 DNA: TGTGCCAGCAGCTTCGCCCCCGGGACAAGTTATGGCTACACCTTC; CDR3 protein: CASSFAPGTSYGYTF
clone size: .; D gene: .; J gene: TRBJ1-3; V gene: TRBV19; CDR3 DNA: TGTGCCAGTAGACAAATCGGAAACACCATATATTTT; CDR3 protein: CASRQIGNTIYF
clone size: .; D gene: .; J gene: TRBJ1-1; V gene: TRBV18; CDR3 DNA: TGTGCCAGCTCAGGTCAGACAGTGAACACTGAAGCTTTCTTT; CDR3 protein: CASSGQTVNTEAFF
clone size: .; D gene: .; J gene: TRBJ2-5; V gene: TRBV7-2; CDR3 DNA: TGTGCCAGCAGCTTAACTGGGGCGGAGACCCAGTACTTC; CDR3 protein: CASSLTGAETQYF
clone size: .; D gene: .; J gene: TRBJ1-4; V gene: TRBV19; CDR3 DNA: TGTGCCAGTAGTTCTCTCAGGGGCGCAACTAATGAAAAACTGTTTTTT; CDR3 protein: CASSSLRGATNEKLFF
clone size: .; D gene: .; J gene: TRBJ1-6; V gene: TRBV7-8; CDR3 DNA: TGTGCCAGCAGCTTAGCCACTGTTTATAATTCACCCCTCCACTTT; CDR3 protein: CASSLATVYNSPLHF
clone size: .; D gene: .; J gene: TRBJ2-7; V gene: TRBV7-2; CDR3 DNA: TGTGCCAGCAGCCCCAGCTCCTACGAGCAGTACTTC; CDR3 protein: CASSPSSYEQYF
clone size: few; D gene: TRBD1; J gene: TRBJ1-2; V gene: TRBV5-6; CDR3 DNA: TGTGCCAGCAGCGTAGACAGGGGGCGGAACTATGGCTACACCTTC; CDR3 protein: CASSVDRGRNYGYTF
clone size: .; D gene: TRBD1; J gene: TRBJ1-4; V gene: TRBV6-5; CDR3 DNA: TGTGCCAGCAGCTCACAGGGGGCGTCTGAAAAACTGTTTTTT; CDR3 protein: CASSSQGASEKLFF
clone size: few; D gene: TRBD1; J gene: TRBJ1-2; V gene: TRBV7-9; CDR3 DNA: TGTTCCAGCAGCTTAAGAGGGACAGGACGAGCTAACTATGGCTACACCTTC; CDR3 protein: CSSSLRGTGRANYGYTF
clone size: .; D gene: .; J gene: TRBJ2-2; V gene: TRBV30; CDR3 DNA: TGTGCCTGGAGTACCGGGGAAAGCACCGGGGAGCTGTTTTTT; CDR3 protein: CAWSTGESTGELFF
clone size: .; D gene: TRBD2; J gene: TRBJ2-5; V gene: TRBV7-2; CDR3 DNA: TGTGCCAGCAGCTTAAGGCTAGCGGGGGGAAAAGAGACCCAGTACTTC; CDR3 protein: CASSLRLAGGKETQYF
clone size: .; D gene: .; J gene: TRBJ2-6; V gene: TRBV7-8; CDR3 DNA: TGTGCCAGCAGTTCGGGCTCTGGGGCCAACGTCCTGACTTTC; CDR3 protein: CASSSGSGANVLTF
clone size: .; D gene: .; J gene: TRBJ1-1; V gene: TRBV19; CDR3 DNA: TGTGCCAGTAGTATTTCCGGGTCCCGTGAAGCTTTCTTT; CDR3 protein: CASSISGSREAFF
clone size: .; D gene: .; J gene: TRBJ2-7; V gene: TRBV9; CDR3 DNA: TGTGCCAGCAGCGCGAGAGACAGCAGCTCCTACGAGCAGTACTTC; CDR3 protein: CASSARDSSSYEQYF
clone size: .; D gene: .; J gene: TRBJ2-1; V gene: TRBV5-6; CDR3 DNA: TGTGCCAGCAGCTGGTATTGGACAGAGAACTACAATGAGCAGTTCTTC; CDR3 protein: CASSWYWTENYNEQFF
clone size: once; D gene: .; J gene: TRBJ1-1; V gene: TRBV30; CDR3 DNA: TGTGCCTGGAGTGTATCAGGGCCCACTGAAGCTTTCTTT; CDR3 protein: CAWSVSGPTEAFF
clone size: .; D gene: TRBD2; J gene: TRBJ2-1; V gene: TRBV7-2; CDR3 DNA: TGTGCCAGCAGCTTACTTGCCGGGGGGGCCGGCAATGAGCAGTTCTTC; CDR3 protein: CASSLLAGGAGNEQFF
clone size: .; D gene: .; J gene: TRBJ1-1; V gene: TRBV6-1; CDR3 DNA: TGTGCCAGCAGTGAACTAGCCGGCACTGAAGCTTTCTTT; CDR3 protein: CASSELAGTEAFF
clone size: .; D gene: .; J gene: TRBJ2-3; V gene: TRBV7-3; CDR3 DNA: TGTGCCAGCAGCCTCAGGGGCAGGGACACAGATACGCAGTATTTT; CDR3 protein: CASSLRGRDTDTQYF
clone size: .; D gene: .; J gene: TRBJ2-7; V gene: TRBV4-2; CDR3 DNA: TGTGCCAGCAGCCATAAGGGGTACGAGCAGTACTTC; CDR3 protein: CASSHKGYEQYF
clone size: .; D gene: TRBD2; J gene: TRBJ2-1; V gene: TRBV10-1; CDR3 DNA: TGCGCCAGCAGTGACAGCGGGGGCCCGGGGAATGAGCAGTTCTTC; CDR3 protein: CASSDSGGPGNEQFF
clone size: .; D gene: TRBD1; J gene: TRBJ1-5; V gene: TRBV4-1; CDR3 DNA: TGCGCCAGCAGCCAAGAGCTGACAGGGGACGATAGCAATCAGCCCCAGCATTTT; CDR3 protein: CASSQELTGDDSNQPQHF
clone size: .; D gene: TRBD1; J gene: TRBJ2-7; V gene: TRBV27; CDR3 DNA: TGTGCCAGCAGTTTATATTCCGGGACAGGCAGCTCCTACGAGCAGTACTTC; CDR3 protein: CASSLYSGTGSSYEQYF
clone size: .; D gene: TRBD1; J gene: TRBJ2-7; V gene: TRBV28; CDR3 DNA: TGTGCCAGCAGTGTCCCACAGGGGAACGACGAGCAGTACTTC; CDR3 protein: CASSVPQGNDEQYF
clone size: .; D gene: TRBD1; J gene: TRBJ2-7; V gene: TRBV11-3; CDR3 DNA: TGTGCCAGCAGCCTACAGGGGGCTGGGTACGAGCAGTACTTC; CDR3 protein: CASSLQGAGYEQYF
clone size: .; D gene: .; J gene: TRBJ2-6; V gene: TRBV29-1; CDR3 DNA: TGCAGCGTTGAATTTTTTGGGGGCAGGGCGAAGTCTGGGGCCAACGTCCTGACTTTC; CDR3 protein: CSVEFFGGRAKSGANVLTF
clone size: .; D gene: TRBD2; J gene: TRBJ2-5; V gene: TRBV7-2; CDR3 DNA: TGTGCCAGCAGCCGCGGGGGGGAGACCCAGTACTTC; CDR3 protein: CASSRGGETQYF
clone size: .; D gene: TRBD1; J gene: TRBJ2-4; V gene: TRBV6-1; CDR3 DNA: TGTGCCAGCAGCGGGGACAGCCTTGCGGACATTCAGTACTTC; CDR3 protein: CASSGDSLADIQYF
clone size: .; D gene: .; J gene: TRBJ1-3; V gene: TRBV6-1; CDR3 DNA: TGTGCCAGCAGTGTAGAGGTCTCTGGAAACACCATATATTTT; CDR3 protein: CASSVEVSGNTIYF
clone size: .; D gene: TRBD2; J gene: TRBJ2-1; V gene: TRBV7-9; CDR3 DNA: TGTGCCAGCAGTGCGGGGGGGTCGGAATTCTTC; CDR3 protein: CASSAGGSEFF
clone size: .; D gene: TRBD2; J gene: TRBJ2-3; V gene: TRBV6-6; CDR3 DNA: TGTGCCAGCAGCCACCAGCGGGGTGGTCAGGATACGCAGTATTTT; CDR3 protein: CASSHQRGGQDTQYF
clone size: .; D gene: .; J gene: TRBJ2-5; V gene: TRBV7-2; CDR3 DNA: TGTGCCAGCAGCTTAGGGTTAGGGGGGGCTTGGGAGACCCAGTACTTC; CDR3 protein: CASSLGLGGAWETQYF
clone size: .; D gene: TRBD1; J gene: TRBJ1-1; V gene: TRBV5-1; CDR3 DNA: TGCGCCAGCAGCTTGGGTTCCACAGGGGGCAACACTGAAGCTTTCTTT; CDR3 protein: CASSLGSTGGNTEAFF